This T cell receptor beta chain originates from a study of blood T cell repertoires in COVID-19. Overall study context: The United States, Italy and Spain supplied acute and convalescent COVID-19 samples. Nucleic acid was either cDNA or gDNA, and it came from T cells, B-cell-depleted T cells, or PBMCs.

The authors' processing: Reference gene primer amplification gave estimated nucleated cell counts. Assay used: immunoSEQ multiplex PCR; TCRdb lists only in-frame clones, some missing. V, J and clone size were drawn from that table, and D and trimming were deduced from the DNA. Here the sample spans around 180,000 clones, about nine tenths being singletons. The source is a man aged 60-69 years with acute or convalescent COVID-19. The sample taken for sequencing was peripheral blood.

CDR3 sequence reads: CASSELAGIEQFF. For the CDR3, the DNA is TGCGCCAGCAGCGAACTAGCGGGGATTGAGCAGTTCTTC. This chain connects TRBV5-1 to TRBJ2-1; 10 bases fit TRBD2. Per germline, CDR1 SGHRS and CDR2 YFSETQ. V lost 4 bases, J lost 9 bases, and 4 bases stayed unmatched. This CDR3 region has 13 residues.